This TCR beta chain was recovered during a study of graft-versus-host responses after intestinal transplantation. About the research overall: Those transplanted obtained multivisceral, liver-intestinal, or isolated intestinal grafts. Tacrolimus and steroids were given for about three years to all recipients after anti-thymocyte globulin induction. Study-wide results and limits: The recipient marrow held GvH clones, and some of them showed up first in ileum or blood. Within the allografts of patients who had graft-donor T cell macrochimerism, graft-versus-host to host-versus-graft clonal ratios were high.

Details on this clone: Antigen unknown.

TCRdb's table, derived via immunoSEQ multiplex PCR, lists solely in-frame clones and lacks some. The data show tens of thousands of clones, with under 90% seen just once and around 0.1% held by the top ten. CDR1 is SGDLS and CDR2 is YYNGEE in the germline V gene. V shed 0 bases and J shed 5 bases, with 16 bases lying between them. CDR3 length equals 16 residues. This receptor was identified in a human donor who received an intestinal transplant. The sample was unstimulated CD4+ T cells sorted from spleen or lymph node cells, taken before intestinal transplant. This chain connects TRBV9 to TRBJ2-3, with D perhaps TRBD2 (7 bases). The CDR3 protein is CASSVGPAGTLDTQYF. The CDR3 DNA reads TGTGCCAGCAGCGTAGGCCCAGCGGGGACACTAGATACGCAGTATTTT.